In its sample, the clone carrying this TCR beta chain was seen once. What it binds is unknown. The sample comes from a study of cytomegalovirus exposure and HLA in healthy donors. The study's findings and limits: In a later analysis, TCR beta V- and J-gene trimming showed a link to a missense DCLRE1C variant.

Primers for the PCR totalled 60 Vbeta and 13 Jbeta. TCRdb's table, derived via immunoSEQ multiplex PCR, lists solely in-frame clones and lacks some. The table includes roughly 150,000 clones, about 75% detected once. The CDR3 has 13 amino acids. Germline V CDR1 and CDR2: SQVTM, ANQGSEA. V gave up 3 bases and J gave up 3 bases, with 11 bases separating them. The sample taken for sequencing was PBMCs. This TCR came from a man aged 30 to 45 in good health and CMV-seronegative. The J gene is TRBJ1-2, the V gene TRBV29-1, with D uncertain. This CDR3 reads CSVDTGVHYGYTF. The CDR3 DNA reads as TGCAGCGTTGATACCGGGGTGCACTATGGCTACACCTTC.